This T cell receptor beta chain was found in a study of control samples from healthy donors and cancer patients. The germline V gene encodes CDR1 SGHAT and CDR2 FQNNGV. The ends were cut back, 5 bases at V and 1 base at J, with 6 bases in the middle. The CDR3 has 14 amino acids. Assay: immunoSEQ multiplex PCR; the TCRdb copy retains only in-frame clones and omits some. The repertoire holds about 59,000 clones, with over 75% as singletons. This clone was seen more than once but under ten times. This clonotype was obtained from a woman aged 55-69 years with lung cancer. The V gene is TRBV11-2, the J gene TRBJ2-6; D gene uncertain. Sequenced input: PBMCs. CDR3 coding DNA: TGTGCCAGCAGCCCCCAATCTGGGGCCAACGTCCTGACTTTC. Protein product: CASSPQSGANVLTF. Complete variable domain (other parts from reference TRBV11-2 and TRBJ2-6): EAGVAQSPRYKIIEKRQSVAFWCNPISGHATLYWYQQILGQGPKLLIQFQNNGVVDDSQLPKDRFSAERLKGVDSTLKIQPAKLEDSAVYLCASSPQSGANVLTFGAGSRLTVL.